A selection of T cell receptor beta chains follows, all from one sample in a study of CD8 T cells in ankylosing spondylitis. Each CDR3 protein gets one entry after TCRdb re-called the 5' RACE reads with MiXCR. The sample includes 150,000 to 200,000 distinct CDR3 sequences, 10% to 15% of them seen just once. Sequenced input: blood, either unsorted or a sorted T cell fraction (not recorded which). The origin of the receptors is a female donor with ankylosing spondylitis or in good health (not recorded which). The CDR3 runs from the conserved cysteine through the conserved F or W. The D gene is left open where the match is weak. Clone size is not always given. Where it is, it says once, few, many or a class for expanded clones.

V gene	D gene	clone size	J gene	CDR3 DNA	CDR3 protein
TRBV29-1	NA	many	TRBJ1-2	TGCAGCGCCCCCGGGAGAAGGAAACCTAACTATGGCTACACCTTC	CSAPGRRKPNYGYTF
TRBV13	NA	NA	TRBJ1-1	TGTGCCAGCAGCTACGACATGAACACTGAAGCTTTCTTT	CASSYDMNTEAFF
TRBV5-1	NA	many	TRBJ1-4	TGCGCCAGTACCCGGGGACTCGGGAAGGGAACTAATGAAAAACTGTTTTTT	CASTRGLGKGTNEKLFF
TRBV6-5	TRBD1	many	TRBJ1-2	TGTGCCAGCAGTTACTTTTCAGGGGGCGCATCCGGCTACACCTTC	CASSYFSGGASGYTF
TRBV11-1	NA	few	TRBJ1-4	TGTGCCAGCAGCAAATTTTATCAGGAAGTGATGGCTAATGAAAAACTGTTTTTT	CASSKFYQEVMANEKLFF
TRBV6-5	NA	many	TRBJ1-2	TGTGCCAGCAGTTACTCGTCGACAGAACCATATGGCTACACCTTC	CASSYSSTEPYGYTF
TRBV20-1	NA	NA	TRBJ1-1	TGCAGTGCTAGAGATCAGGGTGTTACTGAAGCTTTCTTT	CSARDQGVTEAFF
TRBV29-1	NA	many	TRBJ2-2	TGCAGCGTTCGAGCGAACACCGGGGAGCTGTTTTTT	CSVRANTGELFF
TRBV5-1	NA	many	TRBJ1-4	TGCGCCAGCAGCTTGGGGGAGAGGGCCGCGAATGAAAAACTGTTTTTT	CASSLGERAANEKLFF
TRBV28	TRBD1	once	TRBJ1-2	TGTGCCAGCAGTCCCGGGACAGGGACCTCGGGGGGTGGCTACACCTTC	CASSPGTGTSGGGYTF
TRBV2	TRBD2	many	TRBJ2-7	TGTGCCAGCAGTGAGGGCCTAGCGGGCTACGAGCAGTACTTC	CASSEGLAGYEQYF
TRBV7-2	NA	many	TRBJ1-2	TGTGCCAGCAGCTCCAGGTTTAGCTACACCTTC	CASSSRFSYTF
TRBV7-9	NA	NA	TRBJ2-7	TGTGCCAGCAGCCTTGGGAGTTCTAACGAGCAGTACTTC	CASSLGSSNEQYF
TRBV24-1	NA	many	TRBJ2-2	TGTGCCACCAGTTTTGGTGGCCTGAACACCGGGGAGCTGTTTTTT	CATSFGGLNTGELFF
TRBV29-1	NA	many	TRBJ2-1	TGCAGCGTTGTAAGGGGCTCCAGCTCCTACAATGAGCAGTTCTTC	CSVVRGSSSYNEQFF
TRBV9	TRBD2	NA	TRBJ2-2	TGTGCCAGCAGCGTCGGGACTAGCACTTTCACCGGGGAGCTGTTTTTT	CASSVGTSTFTGELFF
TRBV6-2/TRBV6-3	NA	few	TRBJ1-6	TGTGCCAGCAGCGCCCATCCTCCCCGACACCTTCTCTCCTATAATTCACCCCTCCACTTT	CASSAHPPRHLLSYNSPLHF
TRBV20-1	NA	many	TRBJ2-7	TGCAGTGCTAGAGATGAGGTCCCCTACGAGCAGTACTTC	CSARDEVPYEQYF
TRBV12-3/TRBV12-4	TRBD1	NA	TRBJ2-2	TGTGCCAGCAGTAGAACAGGGGGCGCGTCTGGCACCGGGGAGCTGTTTTTT	CASSRTGGASGTGELFF
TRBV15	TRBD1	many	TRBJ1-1	TGTGCCACCAGCACGGGACAGGTCAACGAGGCTTTCTTT	CATSTGQVNEAFF
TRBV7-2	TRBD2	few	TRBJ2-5	TGTGCCAGCAGCTTAGACCGGGAGGGGACCCAGTACTTC	CASSLDREGTQYF
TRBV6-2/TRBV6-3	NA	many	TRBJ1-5	TGTGCCAGCAGTTACGGACCAACAGGACCCTATCAGCCCCAGCATTTT	CASSYGPTGPYQPQHF
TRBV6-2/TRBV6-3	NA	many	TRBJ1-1	TGTGCCAGCAGCCCCCTAAGGTTAGGCACTGAAGCTTTCTTT	CASSPLRLGTEAFF
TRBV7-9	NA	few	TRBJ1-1	TGTGCCAGCAGCTTAGGCTTGGGGCTGACTGACACTGAAGCTTTCTTT	CASSLGLGLTDTEAFF
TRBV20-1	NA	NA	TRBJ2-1	TGCAGTGCTGAGCGAGATGGGGTGGGTGAGCAGTTCTTC	CSAERDGVGEQFF
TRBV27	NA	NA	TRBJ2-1	TGTGCCAGCAGTTTAAGGGGGGTGGTGAATGAGCAGTTCTTC	CASSLRGVVNEQFF
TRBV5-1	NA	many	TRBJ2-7	TGCGCCAGCAGCCGACAGGAGAACTACGAGCAGTACTTC	CASSRQENYEQYF
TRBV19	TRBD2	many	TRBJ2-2	TGTGCCAGTAGGTTAGCGGGGGCAAGCGGGGAGCTGTTTTTT	CASRLAGASGELFF
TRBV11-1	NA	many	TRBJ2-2	TGTGCCAGCAGCTTAATTCGCACCGGGGAGCTGTTTTTT	CASSLIRTGELFF
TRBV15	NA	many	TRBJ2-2	TGTGCCACCAGCCCCGGGGGAATACAATGGGGCACCGGGGAGCTGTTTTTT	CATSPGGIQWGTGELFF
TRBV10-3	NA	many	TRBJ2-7	TGTGCCATCGGTGAGGGTTACGAGCAGTACTTC	CAIGEGYEQYF
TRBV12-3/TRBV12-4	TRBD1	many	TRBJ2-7	TGTGCCAGCAATTACCAGGGGGTGCACTACGAGCAGTACTTC	CASNYQGVHYEQYF
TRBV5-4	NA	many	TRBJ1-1	TGTGCCAGCAGCTGGAGGGGACGGCGCACTGAAGCTTTCTTT	CASSWRGRRTEAFF
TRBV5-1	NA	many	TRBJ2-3	TGCGCCAGCGGATCTAGCACAGATACGCAGTATTTT	CASGSSTDTQYF
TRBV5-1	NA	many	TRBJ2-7	TGCGCCAGCAGCCCTACTTCGGACCCCCGGGAGCAGTACTTC	CASSPTSDPREQYF
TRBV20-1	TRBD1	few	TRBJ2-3	TGCAGTGCACCGGGGACAGCGGCTAGCACAGATACGCAGTATTTT	CSAPGTAASTDTQYF
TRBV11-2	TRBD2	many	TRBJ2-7	TGTGCCAGCAGCTTAATGGCGACTAGCGGGAAAGGCGAGCAGTACTTC	CASSLMATSGKGEQYF
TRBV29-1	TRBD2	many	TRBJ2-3	TGCAGCGTCGGGAGGAGACTAGGATCAGATACGCAGTATTTT	CSVGRRLGSDTQYF